The rows below give T cell receptor beta chains drawn from one sample of a study of CD8 T cells in Susac syndrome. TCRdb used MiXCR to reprocess the immunoSEQ multiplex PCR reads, holding one entry per CDR3 protein. The repertoire holds over 95,000 distinct CDR3 sequences, with 85% to 95% as singletons. Sequenced input: CD8+ T cells from PBMCs. These receptors all come from a human donor in good health. Both conserved end residues are part of each CDR3. Each record gives: D gene, V gene, J gene, clone size, CDR3 protein, CDR3 DNA. A D gene is named only where the DNA matches it firmly. Size is stated for part of the rows, as once, few or many counts, or as a class when the clone is expanded.

>TRBD2|TRBV7-2|TRBJ2-5|-
CASEGRGRKREGLETQYF
TGTGCCAGCGAGGGCAGGGGGAGAAAGCGGGAGGGCCTCGAGACCCAGTACTTC
>TRBD2|TRBV20-1|TRBJ2-7|-
CSASLTSGSHEQYF
TGCAGTGCTAGTCTGACTAGCGGGAGCCACGAGCAGTACTTC
>TRBD1|TRBV10-3|TRBJ1-5|-
CAISESRDSSLQPQHF
TGTGCCATCAGTGAGTCCCGGGACAGTTCCCTACAGCCCCAGCATTTT
>-|TRBV7-2|TRBJ2-3|-
CASSPGRTDTQYF
TGTGCCAGCAGCCCGGGCCGCACAGATACGCAGTATTTT
>TRBD2|TRBV5-6|TRBJ2-3|-
CASSSLASLTDTQYF
TGTGCCAGCAGCTCACTAGCGAGCCTCACAGATACGCAGTATTTT
>TRBD1|TRBV4-3|TRBJ1-5|once
CASSLARDSIWPQHF
TGCGCCAGCAGCCTAGCAAGGGACAGTATTTGGCCCCAGCATTTT
>TRBD1|TRBV5-6|TRBJ1-5|-
CASSLGGQGLRNQPQHF
TGTGCCAGCAGCTTGGGGGGACAGGGCCTCCGCAATCAGCCCCAGCATTTT
>TRBD2|TRBV5-1|TRBJ2-1|once
CASSRRTSGNNEQFF
TGCGCCAGCAGCCGACGGACTAGCGGTAACAATGAGCAGTTCTTC
>TRBD1|TRBV29-1|TRBJ2-7|few
CSVGQGAYEQYF
TGCAGCGTCGGACAGGGGGCTTACGAGCAGTACTTC
>TRBD1|TRBV7-9|TRBJ2-7|-
CASSGQDRARQYF
TGTGCCAGCAGCGGGCAGGACAGGGCACGGCAGTACTTC
>-|TRBV7-9|TRBJ1-1|-
CASHVPSGVNTEAFF
TGTGCCAGCCATGTCCCGTCCGGGGTGAACACTGAAGCTTTCTTT
>TRBD2|TRBV5-4|TRBJ2-1|-
CASSLALSGSGSEQFF
TGTGCCAGCAGCTTGGCCCTTAGCGGGAGTGGGAGTGAGCAGTTCTTC
>-|TRBV20-1|TRBJ2-3|-
CSGKGGGGTQYF
TGCAGTGGCAAAGGGGGCGGGGGGACGCAGTATTTT